This TCR beta chain was identified in a study of CD8+CD57+ T cells in acquired aplastic anemia. Genomic DNA templated the TCR beta VDJ and CDR3 profiling. TCRdb re-called the reads with MiXCR, one entry per CDR3 protein. The sample yields roughly 150,000 distinct CDR3 sequences, about 45% seen once. Previously, flow cytometry had revealed CD8+CD57+ cell expansion in the patients chosen for sequencing. This CDR3 is built from 12 residues. Germline CDR1 and CDR2: SQVTM and ANQGSEA. Trimming cost V 8 bases and J 6 bases; bases outside gene matches: 9. V and J are TRBV29-1 and TRBJ1-1; TRBD1 agrees at 7 bases. Sample: sorted CD4+, CD8+, or CD8+CD57+ T cells (not recorded which) from PBMCs. This sequence was found in a human donor with aplastic anemia. CDR3 sequence: CSYLDRVPEAFF. As DNA, the CDR3 is TGCAGCTACCTTGACAGGGTCCCTGAAGCTTTCTTT.